Shown below are 7 T cell receptor beta chains from a single sample sequenced in a study of shared clonotypes between healthy human individuals. This table comes from immunoSEQ multiplex PCR, and its TCRdb copy is limited to in-frame clones, with some not included. Counted here are around 2.5 million clones, over 85% occurring once; the ten biggest clones make up more than 0.35%. The sample consisted of naive CD4+ T cells from PBMCs. As for subset: CD45RA+ positively selected. Receptor source: a man aged 18 to 30 in good health. Some clones in this sample may be carry-over from other donors' samples.

This sequence joins TRBV5-1 and TRBJ2-1; 7 nucleotides match TRBD2. CDR3 length: 14 amino acids. Trimming took 1 base from V and 12 from J; bases not matched to a gene: 10. The germline gives CDR1 SGHRS, CDR2 YFSETQ. CDR3 sequence (DNA): TGCGCCAGCAGCTTGTCCCCTCTTAGCGGGTCGCAGTTCTTC. Protein product: CASSLSPLSGSQFF.

This chain links TRBV19 with TRBJ2-1; 12 nucleotides line up with TRBD2. There are 16 residues in the CDR3. J was trimmed by 4 bases and V by 7 bases; bases with no gene match: 8. Germline V gene data show CDR1 as LNHDA and CDR2 as SQIVND (reference sequence). CDR3 nucleotides: TGTGCCAGTACCCGGACTAGCGGGAAAACTTACAATGAGCAGTTCTTC. Amino acid sequence: CASTRTSGKTYNEQFF.

V usage is TRBV30 and J usage is TRBJ1-4; possible D gene TRBD1, 6 bases. The germline gives CDR1 GTSNPN, CDR2 SVGIG (reference sequence). V was shortened by 2 bases and J by 5 bases, with 18 bases between the two germline ends. The CDR3 contains 16 residues. The CDR3 loop is CAWSIGGRGENEKLFF. The CDR3 region has the DNA TGTGCCTGGAGTATAGGGGGAAGAGGAGAAAATGAAAAACTGTTTTTT.

V usage is TRBV29-1 and J usage is TRBJ2-5, with 9 bases lining up with TRBD1. The length of the CDR3 is 13 residues. V lost 6 bases and J lost 5; bases outside the gene matches: 7. Germline V gene sequence: CDR1 SQVTM, CDR2 ANQGSEA. The CDR3 loop reads CSVNRGPGETQYF. The CDR3 bases are TGCAGCGTAAACAGGGGGCCGGGGGAGACCCAGTACTTC.

The rearrangement uses TRBV7-3 and TRBJ2-1; D possibly matches TRBD1 or TRBD2 (5 bases each). CDR1 is SGHTA and CDR2 is FQGTGA in the germline V gene. CDR3 length equals 15 residues. V was clipped by 5 bases and J by 0 bases, with 11 bases between them. The DNA of the CDR3 is TGTGCCAGCAGCAAGGGACGGGGCTCCTACAATGAGCAGTTCTTC. This sequence encodes CASSKGRGSYNEQFF.

The rearrangement uses TRBV18 and TRBJ2-1; TRBD2 matches at 11 bases. Unmatched junction bases numbered 18, after V lost 4 bases and J lost 7 bases. The CDR3 has 19 amino acids. Germline assignment: CDR1 KGHSH and CDR2 LQKENI. The CDR3 sequence: CASSQRTSGSRAMTNEQFF. The CDR3 bases are TGTGCCAGCTCACAACGTACTAGCGGGAGCAGAGCGATGACAAATGAGCAGTTCTTC.

The chain employs TRBV5-1 and TRBJ2-7, with D hard to call. Germline V gene sequence: CDR1 SGHRS, CDR2 YFSETQ. The CDR3 length is 14 residues. V was pared by 3 bases and J by 0 bases, with 10 bases between. The chain's CDR3 is CASSSGWDSYEQYF. The CDR3 DNA reads TGCGCCAGCAGCTCCGGGTGGGACTCCTACGAGCAGTACTTC.